This T cell receptor (beta chain) was found in a study of blood T cell repertoires in COVID-19. Sequencing was performed with immunoSEQ multiplex PCR; in TCRdb, only in-frame clones are kept and a portion is missing. The table lists fewer than 200,000 clones, roughly four fifths of them singletons, with under 10% in the top ten. V gave up 4 bases and J gave up 5 bases; unmatched junction bases: 14. This CDR3 has 17 residues. Germline values: CDR1 MDHEN, CDR2 SYDVKM. V usage is TRBV28 and J usage is TRBJ2-7, with TRBD1 identical over 10 bases. The clonotype comes from an older woman with COVID-19, enrolled during active disease. The specimen sequenced was peripheral blood. Here the CDR3 DNA reads TGTGCCAGCAGTTCTCCCACCCCCGACAGGGGGCGCGACGAGCAGTACTTC. It is translated as CASSSPTPDRGRDEQYF.